This T cell receptor (beta chain) came from a study of T cells in Graves' hyperthyroidism and ophthalmopathy. Study findings and constraints: A model using 13 V-J features told ophthalmopathy apart from stable hyperthyroidism.

Authors of the study amplified TCR beta CDR3 regions from RNA transcripts. The TCR CDR3 was amplified in a first-round RT-PCR using the HTBI primer set. TCRdb analysed the multiplex PCR reads with MiXCR anew, one entry per CDR3 protein. Here the sample spans some 490,000 distinct CDR3 sequences, roughly 22% being singletons. V dropped 5 bases and J dropped 7 bases, with 20 bases sitting between them. Germline V gene data show CDR1 as SNHLY and CDR2 as FYNNEI. This CDR3 has 16 residues. As to this clonotype: Its cognate antigen is unknown.

The V gene is TRBV2, the J gene TRBJ2-2, with D tentatively TRBD2 (5 bases). The sequenced sample consisted of blood. This sequence was found in a woman in her sixties or seventies with Graves' ophthalmopathy. The CDR3 loop reads CASSTRRGLGHGELFF. Here the CDR3 DNA reads TGTGCCAGCAGTACGCGAAGAGGGCTAGGTCACGGGGAGCTGTTTTTT.